These 22 T cell receptor beta chains were sequenced from one sample in a study of shared T cell receptors in the human thymus (TCRdb year 2021). Receptor amplification or capture employed the immunoSEQ multiplex PCR assay. The immuneACCESS repertoire file appears here via TCRdb, limited to in-frame rearrangements. These files lack a portion of the clones; in checked studies, under half of the deficit traces to unresolved V genes, and the cause of the others is not known. The sample data list around 730,000 clones, and approximately 83% of these were observed just once. The ten largest clonotypes hold roughly 0.01% of the sample. The sample was also linked to a second study, of human thymus T cells.

Material: thymocytes. The receptors originated from a girl under three years old with a congenital heart defect. Donor details come from another sample of the same person, matched by shared clones.

This clone was counted a single time. The chain has TRBV18 and TRBJ1-2; D perhaps matches TRBD1 (5 bases). The germline CDR1 and CDR2 sequences are KGHSH and LQKENI. Trimming left V 4 bases short and J 6 bases short, with 15 bases between. This CDR3 is 14 amino acids long. The DNA for the CDR3 is TGTGCCAGCTCACTAGTTCGAAGGGGCCATGGCTACACCTTC. Translation: CASSLVRRGHGYTF. The full variable domain, with the rest looked up from reference TRBV18 and TRBJ1-2, is NAGVMQNPRHLVRRRGQEARLRCSPMKGHSHVYWYRQLPEEGLKFMVYLQKENIIDESGMPKERFSAEFPKEGPSILRIQQVVRGDSAAYFCASSLVRRGHGYTFGSGTRLTVV.

This clone was picked up a small number of times. This chain connects TRBV5-1 to TRBJ2-1; TRBD1 matches 9 bases. CDR3 length: 19 amino acids. V shed 1 base, J shed 5 bases, and the junction held 16 bases outside the gene matches. In germline, CDR1 is SGHRS, CDR2 YFSETQ. The DNA for the CDR3 is TGCGCCAGCAGCTTGAGGCTAAGGACAGGGGATAGTTGGAACAATGAGCAGTTCTTC. Amino acids: CASSLRLRTGDSWNNEQFF.

This chain links TRBV9 with TRBJ1-2; maybe TRBD1 (6 bases). Germline lookup yields CDR1 SGDLS and CDR2 YYNGEE. The V end lost 0 bases, the J end lost 1 base, and 16 bases lay between the germline ends. This CDR3 has 17 residues. In DNA form, the CDR3 reads TGTGCCAGCAGCGTAGAGGCAGGGGCCAGCCTTAACTATGGCTACACCTTC. Protein sequence: CASSVEAGASLNYGYTF.

This chain uses TRBV5-4 with TRBJ1-1, with a possible D match to TRBD1 (5 bases). CDR1 is SGHNT and CDR2 is YYREEE in the germline V gene (reference sequence). The CDR3 runs to 17 residues. Trimming took off 1 base at V and 2 bases at J, with 18 bases between the two ends. CDR3 bases: TGTGCCAGCAGCTTGTTTTACCAGGACACGCCTAACACTGAAGCTTTCTTT. This encodes CASSLFYQDTPNTEAFF. Complete variable domain (other parts from reference TRBV5-4 and TRBJ1-1): ETGVTQSPTHLIKTRGQQVTLRCSSQSGHNTVSWYQQALGQGPQFIFQYYREEENGRGNFPPRFSGLQFPNYSSELNVNALELDDSALYLCASSLFYQDTPNTEAFFGQGTRLTVV.

The chain combines TRBV27 with TRBJ1-1; 11 bases are shared with TRBD1. The CDR3 runs to 19 residues. CDR1 is MNHEY, CDR2 SMNVEV, per germline (reference sequence). The junction had 13 bases not matched to a gene; V was cut back by 3 bases and J by 1 base. CDR3 nucleotides: TGTGCCAGCAGTTTTCGGACAGGGGGCGAAGAGGGGCCGAACACTGAAGCTTTCTTT. Protein: CASSFRTGGEEGPNTEAFF.

A few counts support this clone. The V and J genes are TRBV19 and TRBJ1-5; D may be TRBD1 (6 bases). V lost 6 bases to trimming and J lost 6 bases, with 15 bases between them. Looked up from germline, CDR1 is LNHDA and CDR2 is SQIVND (reference sequence). This CDR3 has 14 residues. CDR3 in amino acids: CASSRTVYVQPQHF. The CDR3 DNA reads as TGTGCCAGTAGCAGGACAGTCTATGTTCAGCCCCAGCATTTT.

This clone was counted only a few times. The J gene is TRBJ1-1, the V gene TRBV6-5, with 7 bases lining up with TRBD1. With 2 bases clipped from V and 1 base from J, the junction kept 7 bases outside the gene matches. The germline V gene has CDR1 MNHEY and CDR2 SVGAGI. This CDR3 is 16 amino acids long. The CDR3 spells CASSYTGARENTEAFF. Here the CDR3 DNA reads TGTGCCAGCAGTTACACAGGGGCGCGTGAGAACACTGAAGCTTTCTTT.

The count of this clone is one. In DNA form, the CDR3 reads TGCGCCAGCAGCCCCCGGGGGATCCAAGAGACCCAGTACTTC. Translation: CASSPRGIQETQYF. This chain joins TRBV4-1 and TRBJ2-5, with D possibly being TRBD2 (6 bases). Germline loops: CDR1 MGHRA, CDR2 YSYEKL. The CDR3 is made up of 14 amino acids. Trimming removed 4 bases at V and 1 base at J, with 10 bases between.

The chain is built from TRBV7-9 and TRBJ1-1, with D possibly matching TRBD1 (5 bases). This CDR3 spans 14 amino acids. Germline assignment: CDR1 SEHNR and CDR2 FQNEAQ (reference sequence). Between the trimmed V and J ends, which lost 5 bases and 1 base, there was a span of 11 bases. The CDR3 protein is CASSDGHRNTEAFF. CDR3 sequence (DNA): TGTGCCAGCAGCGACGGACACCGGAACACTGAAGCTTTCTTT.

The chain couples TRBV6-1 to TRBJ2-1, with 9 positions matching TRBD1. The V and J ends lost 10 bases and 2 bases, in that order; junction bases with no gene match: 9. Germline CDR1 is MNHNS and CDR2 is SASEGT. This CDR3 has 15 residues. CDR3 sequence: CAIKGRTGAYNEQFF. In DNA, the CDR3 is TGTGCCATCAAAGGGAGGACAGGGGCCTACAATGAGCAGTTCTTC.

This sequence joins TRBV29-1 and TRBJ1-4; D is undetermined. Germline V gene sequence: CDR1 SQVTM, CDR2 ANQGSEA. Trimming shortened V by 1 base and J by 5 bases, and 26 bases separated the two germline ends. The CDR3 totals 19 residues. The CDR3 bases are TGCAGCGTTGAAGCTTCCGGAGAGCTGGTCGGAGGAGGGAATGAAAAACTGTTTTTT. Its protein is CSVEASGELVGGGNEKLFF.

The V gene is TRBV6-6, the J gene TRBJ2-7; the D is unclear. With 0 bases removed from V and 0 bases from J, the gap between germline ends came to 12 bases. Germline values: CDR1 MNHNY, CDR2 SVGAGI (reference sequence). CDR3 size: 16 residues. The CDR3 reads CASSYSLIRSSYEQYF. CDR3 nucleotide sequence: TGTGCCAGCAGTTACTCACTCATCCGGAGCTCCTACGAGCAGTACTTC.

V and J are TRBV5-6 and TRBJ2-7, with D maybe TRBD1 (6 bases). The CDR3 sequence is 15 residues long. The germline gives CDR1 SGHDT, CDR2 YYEEEE. The V end lost 2 bases, the J end lost 6 bases, and 18 bases lay between the germline ends. Here the CDR3 DNA reads TGTGCCAGCAGCTTACTAAGACTACAGGGTCCCGAGCAGTACTTC. Translating gives CASSLLRLQGPEQYF.

The V call is TRBV19, the J call TRBJ1-4; no reliable D call. CDR3 length: 12 residues. With 4 bases removed from V and 8 bases from J, the gap between germline ends came to 8 bases. CDR1 and CDR2 from the germline V gene are LNHDA and SQIVND (reference sequence). CDR3 nucleotide sequence: TGTGCCAGTAGTAGCGCCCAAGAAAAACTGTTTTTT. The encoded protein is CASSSAQEKLFF.

V is TRBV7-2 and J is TRBJ2-7; D is perhaps TRBD2 (5 bases). This CDR3 has 17 amino acids. The V end was cut by 1 base, the J end by 0 bases, with 16 bases between. The germline V gene encodes CDR1 SGHTA and CDR2 FQGNSA. The CDR3 DNA reads as TGTGCCAGCAGCTTAGAACCCCGGGGAGAATTCTCCTACGAGCAGTACTTC. Its translation is CASSLEPRGEFSYEQYF.

This chain links TRBV12-5 with TRBJ2-1, with TRBD1 matching over 7 bases. The germline CDR1 and CDR2 sequences are LGHNT and FRNRAP. This CDR3 has 15 amino acids. Unmatched junction bases numbered 6, after V lost 5 bases and J lost 2 bases. The CDR3 sequence: CASGNDRVTYNEQFF. The DNA of the CDR3 is TGTGCTAGTGGTAATGACAGGGTCACCTACAATGAGCAGTTCTTC.

The V gene is TRBV9, the J gene TRBJ1-1; 7 nucleotides line up with TRBD1. The CDR3 contains 18 residues. V shed 4 bases and J 0 bases; nucleotides not matched to a gene: 15. Per germline, CDR1 SGDLS and CDR2 YYNGEE. Written as DNA, the CDR3 is TGTGCCAGCAGCCCAGGGGGGTGGGCGGTAAGCATGAACACTGAAGCTTTCTTT. Translated: CASSPGGWAVSMNTEAFF.

The chain employs TRBV5-1 and TRBJ1-2; TRBD1 might be the D (6 bases). V lost 3 bases and J 0 bases, leaving 9 bases between the germline ends. From germline, CDR1 is SGHRS and CDR2 YFSETQ. There are 14 residues in the CDR3. DNA of the CDR3: TGCGCCAGCAGCTGGGACACAACTAACTATGGCTACACCTTC. Its translation: CASSWDTTNYGYTF.

This clone was counted once. The V gene is TRBV5-6, the J gene TRBJ2-3; a weak D match, TRBD2 (6 bases). Looked up from germline, CDR1 is SGHDT and CDR2 is YYEEEE. V was pared by 3 bases and J by 6 bases, with 23 bases between. The CDR3 is 17 amino acids. As DNA, the CDR3 is TGTGCCAGCAGCTCCCCCGGGGACTGGGCCCCCCCCGATACGCAGTATTTT. The encoded protein is CASSSPGDWAPPDTQYF.

This chain connects TRBV4-1 to TRBJ1-5; TRBD1 aligns across 8 bases. CDR3 length equals 19 residues. Germline V gene sequence: CDR1 MGHRA, CDR2 YSYEKL. The V segment lost 1 base and the J segment 0 bases; nucleotides outside the gene matches: 11. The CDR3 DNA is TGCGCCAGCAGCCAAGGTCGGAAGGACAGGGTAGATAGCAATCAGCCCCAGCATTTT. Translation gives CASSQGRKDRVDSNQPQHF.

CDR3 residues: CASSELRGGVREQYF. CDR3 DNA sequence: TGTGCCAGCAGTGAACTCCGAGGCGGGGTTCGCGAGCAGTACTTC. The chain carries TRBV2 and TRBJ2-7, with TRBD2 as a possible D gene (6 bases). CDR1 is SNHLY and CDR2 is FYNNEI in the germline V gene. CDR3 length: 15 residues. Between the trimmed V and J ends, which lost 2 bases and 6 bases, there was a span of 17 bases. Full variable domain (missing parts from reference TRBV2 and TRBJ2-7): EPEVTQTPSHQVTQMGQEVILRCVPISNHLYFYWYRQILGQKVEFLVSFYNNEISEKSEIFDDQFSVERPDGSNFTLKIRSTKLEDSAMYFCASSELRGGVREQYFGPGTRLTVT.

The chain couples TRBV4-1 to TRBJ2-2, with 8 bases identical to TRBD2. With V trimmed by 2 bases and J by 0 bases, 8 bases remained unmatched. This CDR3 is built from 18 residues. CDR1 and CDR2 from the germline V gene are MGHRA and YSYEKL. Written as DNA, the CDR3 is TGCGCCAGCAGCCAAAAGACCCGGGGGGGCACGAACACCGGGGAGCTGTTTTTT. This encodes CASSQKTRGGTNTGELFF.